This T cell receptor (beta chain) is drawn from a study of blood T cell repertoires in COVID-19. Study as a whole: COVID-19 samples from acute and convalescent phases originated in the United States, Italy and Spain. T cells, B-cell-depleted T cells, or PBMCs supplied cDNA or gDNA.

From germline, CDR1 is GTSNPN and CDR2 SVGIG (reference sequence). Trimming cost V 1 base and J 8 bases, with 8 bases left between them. The CDR3 runs 12 residues. As handled by the study authors: From reference gene primer amplification, estimates of nucleated cell counts were derived. Method: immunoSEQ multiplex PCR; TCRdb's copy keeps in-frame clones and lacks some. Clone size and the V and J calls come from that table; the DNA yielded D and trimming. The table includes under 300,000 clones, about nine tenths detected once. The chain carries TRBV30 and TRBJ1-4; D is ambiguous. The specimen was peripheral blood. The receptor comes from a man aged 45-65 years with acute or convalescent COVID-19. Here the CDR3 reads CAWSATGEKLFF. Here the CDR3 DNA reads TGTGCCTGGAGTGCGACGGGGGAAAAACTGTTTTTT.